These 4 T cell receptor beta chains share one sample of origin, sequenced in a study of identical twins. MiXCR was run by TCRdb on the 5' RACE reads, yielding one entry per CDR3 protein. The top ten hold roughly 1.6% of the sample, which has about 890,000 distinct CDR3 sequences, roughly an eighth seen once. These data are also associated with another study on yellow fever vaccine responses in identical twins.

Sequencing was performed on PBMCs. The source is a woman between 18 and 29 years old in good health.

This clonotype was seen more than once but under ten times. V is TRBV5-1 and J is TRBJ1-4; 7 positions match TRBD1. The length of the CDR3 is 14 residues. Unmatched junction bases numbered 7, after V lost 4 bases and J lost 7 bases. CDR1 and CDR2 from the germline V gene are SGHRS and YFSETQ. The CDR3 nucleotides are TGCGCCAGCAGCCCTACAGGGGCCGCTGAAAAACTGTTTTTT. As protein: CASSPTGAAEKLFF.

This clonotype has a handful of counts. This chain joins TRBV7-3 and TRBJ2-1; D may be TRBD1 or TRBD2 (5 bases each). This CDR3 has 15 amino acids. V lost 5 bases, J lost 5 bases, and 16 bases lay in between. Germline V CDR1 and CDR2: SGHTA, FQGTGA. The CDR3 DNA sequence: TGTGCCAGCAGCCCCCCCGGGACCTCTAACAATGAGCAGTTCTTC. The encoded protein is CASSPPGTSNNEQFF. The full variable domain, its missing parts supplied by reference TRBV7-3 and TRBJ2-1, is GAGVSQTPSNKVTEKGKYVELRCDPISGHTALYWYRQSLGQGPEFLIYFQGTGAADDSGLPNDRFFAVRPEGSVSTLKIQRTERGDSAVYLCASSPPGTSNNEQFFGPGTRLTVL.

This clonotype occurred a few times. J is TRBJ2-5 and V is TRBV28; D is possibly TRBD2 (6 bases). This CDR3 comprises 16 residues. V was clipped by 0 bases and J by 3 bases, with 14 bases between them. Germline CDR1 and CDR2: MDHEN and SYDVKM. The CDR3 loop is CASSLWDRGTKETQYF. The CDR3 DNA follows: TGTGCCAGCAGTTTATGGGATCGGGGGACCAAAGAGACCCAGTACTTC.

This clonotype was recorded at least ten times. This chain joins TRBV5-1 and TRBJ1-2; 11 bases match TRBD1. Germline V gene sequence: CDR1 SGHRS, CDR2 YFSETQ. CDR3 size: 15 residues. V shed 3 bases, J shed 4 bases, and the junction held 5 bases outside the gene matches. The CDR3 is CASSSGTGGIYGYTF. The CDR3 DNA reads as TGCGCCAGCAGCTCCGGGACAGGGGGAATCTATGGCTACACCTTC.